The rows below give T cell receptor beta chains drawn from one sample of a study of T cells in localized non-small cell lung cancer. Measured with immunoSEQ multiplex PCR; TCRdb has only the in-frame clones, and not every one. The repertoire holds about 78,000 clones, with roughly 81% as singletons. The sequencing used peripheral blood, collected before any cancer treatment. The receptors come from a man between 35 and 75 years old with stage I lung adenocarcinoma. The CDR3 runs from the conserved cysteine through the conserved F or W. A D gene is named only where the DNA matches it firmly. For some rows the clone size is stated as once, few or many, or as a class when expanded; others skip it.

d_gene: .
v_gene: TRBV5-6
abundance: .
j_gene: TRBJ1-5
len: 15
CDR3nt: TGTGCCAGCAGCTTCGGGTTCATTAGCAATCAGCCCCAGCATTTT
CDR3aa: CASSFGFISNQPQHF

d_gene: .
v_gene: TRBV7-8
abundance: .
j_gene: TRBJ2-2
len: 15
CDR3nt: TGTGCCAGCAGCTCAAAGGGGACCCACACCGGGGAGCTGTTTTTT
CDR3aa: CASSSKGTHTGELFF

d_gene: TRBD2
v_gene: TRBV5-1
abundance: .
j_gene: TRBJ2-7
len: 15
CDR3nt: TGCGCCAGCAGCTTGGTTGCTAGCGGGGGTCGCGAGCAGTACTTC
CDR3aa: CASSLVASGGREQYF

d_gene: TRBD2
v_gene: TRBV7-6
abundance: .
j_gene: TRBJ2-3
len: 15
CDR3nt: TGTGCCAGCAGCCCTGTTCAAGGGAGGGGATTTACGCAGTATTTT
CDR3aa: CASSPVQGRGFTQYF

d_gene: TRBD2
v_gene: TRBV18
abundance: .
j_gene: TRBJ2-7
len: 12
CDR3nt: TGTGCCAGCTCACCTCTAGCGGAGGAGCAGTACTTC
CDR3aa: CASSPLAEEQYF

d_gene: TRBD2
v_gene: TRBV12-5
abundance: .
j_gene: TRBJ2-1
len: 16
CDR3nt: TGTGCTAGTGGTTCCTCACTAGCGGGAGTTTTCTATGAGCAGTTCTTC
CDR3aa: CASGSSLAGVFYEQFF

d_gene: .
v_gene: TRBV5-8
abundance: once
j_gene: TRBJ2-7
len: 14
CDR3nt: TGTGCCAGCAGCTTGGACAGGGATGGGTACGAGCAGTACTTC
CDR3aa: CASSLDRDGYEQYF

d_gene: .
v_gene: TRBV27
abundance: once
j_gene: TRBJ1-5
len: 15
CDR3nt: TGTGCCAGCAGTTCGTCCCTACAGGATAATCAGCCCCAGCATTTT
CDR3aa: CASSSSLQDNQPQHF

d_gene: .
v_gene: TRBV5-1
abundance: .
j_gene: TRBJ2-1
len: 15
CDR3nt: TGCGCCAGCAGCCCCCGTGCGGGGTCTCGACTTGAGCAGTTCTTC
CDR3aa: CASSPRAGSRLEQFF

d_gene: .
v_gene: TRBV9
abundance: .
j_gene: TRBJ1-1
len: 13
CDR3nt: TGTGCCAGCAGCGTAATTGGTGGAACTGAAGCTTTCTTT
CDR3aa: CASSVIGGTEAFF

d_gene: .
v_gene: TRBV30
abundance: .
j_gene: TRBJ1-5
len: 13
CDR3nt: TGTGCCTGGAGTGGAGGGATCCATCAGCCCCAGCATTTT
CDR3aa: CAWSGGIHQPQHF

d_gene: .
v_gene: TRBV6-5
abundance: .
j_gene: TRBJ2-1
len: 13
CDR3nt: TGTGCCAGCAGAAAGGAGGGGGGCAATGAGCAGTTCTTC
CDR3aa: CASRKEGGNEQFF

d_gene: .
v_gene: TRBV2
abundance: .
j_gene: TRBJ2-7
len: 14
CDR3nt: TGTGCCAGCATCTCGGTAGGGATTTCGTACGAGCAGTACTTC
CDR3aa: CASISVGISYEQYF

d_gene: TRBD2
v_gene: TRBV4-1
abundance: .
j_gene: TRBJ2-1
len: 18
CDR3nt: TGCGCCAGTAGCCAAGATCCGCGGGCAGCGGGGGGCCACAATGAGCAGTTCTTC
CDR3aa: CASSQDPRAAGGHNEQFF

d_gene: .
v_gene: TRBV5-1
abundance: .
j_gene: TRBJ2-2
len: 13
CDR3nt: TGCGCCAGCAGTTATGAGGGCTCCGGGGAGCTGTTTTTT
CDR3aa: CASSYEGSGELFF

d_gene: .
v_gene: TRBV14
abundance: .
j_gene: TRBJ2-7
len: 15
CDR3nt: TGTGCCAGCAGCGCCAGGGACTTCCAGAACTACGAGCAGTACTTC
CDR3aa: CASSARDFQNYEQYF

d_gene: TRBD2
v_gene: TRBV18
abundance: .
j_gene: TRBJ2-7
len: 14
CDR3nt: TGTGCCAGCTCACCCGGACTAGCGGGAGACGAGCAGTACTTC
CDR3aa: CASSPGLAGDEQYF

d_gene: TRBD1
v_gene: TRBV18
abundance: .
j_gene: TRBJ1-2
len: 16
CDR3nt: TGTGCCAGCTCACCACTCGACAGGGGGCTCGGCTATGGCTACACCTTC
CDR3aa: CASSPLDRGLGYGYTF

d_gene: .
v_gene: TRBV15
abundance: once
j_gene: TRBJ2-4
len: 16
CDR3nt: TGTGCCACCAGCAGTTTAGGGGGTCCGGACAAAAACATTCAGTACTTC
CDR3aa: CATSSLGGPDKNIQYF

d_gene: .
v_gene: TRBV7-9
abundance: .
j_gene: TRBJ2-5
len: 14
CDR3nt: TGTGCCAGCAGCCCCGTTAGCGGAATGGGGACCCAGTACTTC
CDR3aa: CASSPVSGMGTQYF

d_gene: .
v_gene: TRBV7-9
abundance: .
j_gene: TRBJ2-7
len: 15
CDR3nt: TGTGCCAGCAGCCGCGGACAGCCCGTTAGCGACGAGCAGTACTTC
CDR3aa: CASSRGQPVSDEQYF

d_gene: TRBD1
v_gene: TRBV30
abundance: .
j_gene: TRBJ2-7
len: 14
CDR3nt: TGTGCCTGGAGTCGGGGACAGGGTCACCACGAGCAGTACTTC
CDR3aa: CAWSRGQGHHEQYF

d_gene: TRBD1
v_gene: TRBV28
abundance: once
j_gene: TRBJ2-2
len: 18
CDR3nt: TGTGCCAGCAGACCCTCCTTCGGGACAGGGTCTAGCACCGGGGAGCTGTTTTTT
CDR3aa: CASRPSFGTGSSTGELFF

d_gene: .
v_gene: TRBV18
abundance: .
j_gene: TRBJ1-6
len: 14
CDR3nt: TGTGCCAGCTCCCCTACCAGGGCGGCCTCACCCCTCCACTTT
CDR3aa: CASSPTRAASPLHF

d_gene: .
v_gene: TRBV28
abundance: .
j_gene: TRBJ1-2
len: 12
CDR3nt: TGTGCCAGCAGTTTAGGCGAGTATGGCTACACCTTC
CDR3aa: CASSLGEYGYTF

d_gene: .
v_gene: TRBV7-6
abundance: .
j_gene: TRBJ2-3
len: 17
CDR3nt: TGTGCCAGCAGCTACCATTTAAGCGGCTCTAGCACAGATACGCAGTATTTT
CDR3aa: CASSYHLSGSSTDTQYF

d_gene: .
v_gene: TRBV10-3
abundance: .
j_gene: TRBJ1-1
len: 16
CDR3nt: TGTGCCATCAGTTCCGCAACCTACAGGGTAACCACTGAAGCTTTCTTT
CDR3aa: CAISSATYRVTTEAFF

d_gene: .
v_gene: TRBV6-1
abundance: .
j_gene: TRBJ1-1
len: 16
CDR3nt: TGTGCCAGCAGTGAAGGGGTTGGCGCCTTGAACACTGAAGCTTTCTTT
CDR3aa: CASSEGVGALNTEAFF

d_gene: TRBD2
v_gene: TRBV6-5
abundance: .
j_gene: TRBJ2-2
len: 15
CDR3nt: TGTGCCAGCAGTTCCAGCGGGGGGCTAGTCGGGGAGCTGTTTTTT
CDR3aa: CASSSSGGLVGELFF

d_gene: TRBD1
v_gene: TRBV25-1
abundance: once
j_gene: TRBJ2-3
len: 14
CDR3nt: TGTGCCAGCAGCGGGACAGGGGGCGTAGATACGCAGTATTTT
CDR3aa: CASSGTGGVDTQYF

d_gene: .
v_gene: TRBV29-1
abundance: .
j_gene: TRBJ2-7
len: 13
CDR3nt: TGCAGCGTGTTCGACAGCGGTAGGTACGAGCAGTACTTC
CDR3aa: CSVFDSGRYEQYF

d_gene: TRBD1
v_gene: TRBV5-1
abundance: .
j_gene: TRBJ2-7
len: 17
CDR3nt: TGCGCCAGCAGGAGGGCAGGGGGCGATTACAACTCCTACGAGCAGTACTTC
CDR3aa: CASRRAGGDYNSYEQYF

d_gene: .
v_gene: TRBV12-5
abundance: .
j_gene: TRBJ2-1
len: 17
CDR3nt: TGTGCTAGTGCCACCCAATCCGGAAGAGCCTATTACAATGAGCAGTTCTTC
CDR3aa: CASATQSGRAYYNEQFF

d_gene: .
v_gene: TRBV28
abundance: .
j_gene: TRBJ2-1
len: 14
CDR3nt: TGTGCCAGCAGTTTGGGGGTCAGGGAAGGTGAGCAGTTCTTC
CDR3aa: CASSLGVREGEQFF

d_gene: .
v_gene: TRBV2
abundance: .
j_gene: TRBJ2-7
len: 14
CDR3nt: TGTGCCAGCAGTGGAGGGGTTTGGGCGAACGAGCAGTACTTC
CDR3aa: CASSGGVWANEQYF

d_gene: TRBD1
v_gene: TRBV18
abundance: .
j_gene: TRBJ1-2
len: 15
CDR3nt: TGTGCCAGCTCACCAGCCTTGACAGGGAACTATGGCTACACCTTC
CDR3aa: CASSPALTGNYGYTF